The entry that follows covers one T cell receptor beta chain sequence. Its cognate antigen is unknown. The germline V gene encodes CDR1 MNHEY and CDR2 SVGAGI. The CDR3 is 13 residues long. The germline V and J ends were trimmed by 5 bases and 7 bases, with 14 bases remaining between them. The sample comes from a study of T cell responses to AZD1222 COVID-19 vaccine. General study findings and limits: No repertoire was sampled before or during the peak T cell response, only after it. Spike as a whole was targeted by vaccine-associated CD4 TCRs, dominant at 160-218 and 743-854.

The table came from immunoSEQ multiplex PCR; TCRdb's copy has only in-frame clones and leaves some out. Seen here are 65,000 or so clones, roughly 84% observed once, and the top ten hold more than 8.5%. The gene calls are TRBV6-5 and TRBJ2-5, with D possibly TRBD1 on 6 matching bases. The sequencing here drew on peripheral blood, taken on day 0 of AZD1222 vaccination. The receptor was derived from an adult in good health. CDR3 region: CASSRGIQGTQYF. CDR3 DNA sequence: TGTGCCAGCAGTAGGGGGATTCAGGGGACCCAGTACTTC.